These T cell receptor beta chains were read from a single sample in a study of blood T cell repertoires in COVID-19. Sequenced by immunoSEQ multiplex PCR; TCRdb stores in-frame clones only, minus some. The repertoire holds about 150,000 clones, with more than 75% as singletons. The source material was peripheral blood. These receptors came from a man aged 18 to 30 with COVID-19, enrolled during active disease. Each CDR3 is given with its conserved first and last residue. D genes are given only for firm matches.

TRBV6-5,TRBJ2-1,TRBD1,CASSYSPTRGSEQFF,TGTGCCAGCAGTTACTCCCCGACCAGGGGGAGTGAGCAGTTCTTC
TRBV7-6,TRBJ2-1,NA,CASSLAGQGKDNEQFF,TGTGCCAGCAGCTTAGCGGGCCAGGGCAAAGACAATGAGCAGTTCTTC
TRBV27,TRBJ2-7,NA,CASSPRPAGNFEEQYF,TGTGCCAGCAGTCCCAGACCCGCAGGGAATTTTGAAGAGCAGTACTTC
TRBV2,TRBJ2-1,TRBD2,CASLGGRTDEQFF,TGTGCCAGCCTTGGCGGGAGGACCGATGAGCAGTTCTTC
TRBV9,TRBJ1-1,NA,CASSVGHSNTEAFF,TGTGCCAGCAGCGTAGGACACTCGAACACTGAAGCTTTCTTT
TRBV18,TRBJ2-3,TRBD2,CASSPSPSGQGDTQYF,TGTGCCAGCTCACCCTCGCCTAGCGGGCAGGGAGATACGCAGTATTTT
TRBV19,TRBJ1-4,NA,CASSPGTRVEKLFF,TGTGCCAGTAGTCCCGGGACAAGGGTGGAAAAACTGTTTTTT
TRBV9,TRBJ2-1,NA,CASSASSRGSYNEQFF,TGTGCCAGCAGCGCCTCGAGCAGGGGATCCTACAATGAGCAGTTCTTC
TRBV3-1/TRBV3-2,TRBJ1-5,NA,CASSTSGVGNQPQHF,TGTGCCAGCAGCACATCAGGGGTCGGCAATCAGCCCCAGCATTTT
TRBV29-1,TRBJ2-7,NA,CSVVQVNYEQYF,TGCAGCGTTGTACAAGTGAACTACGAGCAGTACTTC
TRBV19,TRBJ2-1,TRBD2,CASSGPGTSGGYNEQFF,TGTGCCAGTAGTGGCCCCGGGACTAGCGGAGGATACAATGAGCAGTTCTTC
TRBV4-2,TRBJ1-1,NA,CASSQSGESTEAFF,TGTGCCAGCAGCCAATCAGGGGAAAGCACTGAAGCTTTCTTT
TRBV19,TRBJ2-2,TRBD2,CASSMGLAGGRGHTGELFF,TGTGCCAGTAGTATGGGACTAGCGGGAGGGAGAGGGCACACCGGGGAGCTGTTTTTT
TRBV19,TRBJ2-1,TRBD2,CAAGTSGAYNEQFF,TGTGCCGCCGGGACTAGCGGAGCCTACAATGAGCAGTTCTTC
TRBV27,TRBJ2-7,TRBD1,CASSLMTGPYEQYF,TGTGCCAGCAGTCTAATGACAGGGCCATACGAGCAGTACTTC
TRBV4-1,TRBJ1-3,NA,CASSQEGGGTGNTIYF,TGCGCCAGCAGCCAAGAAGGGGGTGGCACTGGAAACACCATATATTTT
TRBV11-2,TRBJ2-1,TRBD2,CASSRTSSSIEQFF,TGTGCCAGCAGCCGGACTAGTTCTTCCATTGAGCAGTTCTTC
TRBV5-6,TRBJ1-1,TRBD1,CASSPLTGGRTTEAFF,TGTGCCAGCAGTCCCCTTACAGGGGGCCGGACTACTGAAGCTTTCTTT
TRBV5-1,TRBJ2-7,TRBD1,CASSPYLTGVFYEQYF,TGCGCCAGCAGCCCATACCTGACAGGGGTCTTCTACGAGCAGTACTTC
TRBV27,TRBJ1-2,TRBD1,CASSPSGQKSYGYTF,TGTGCCAGCAGTCCATCGGGACAGAAATCCTATGGCTACACCTTC
TRBV30,TRBJ2-7,NA,CAWSSGYEQYF,TGTGCCTGGAGTTCGGGATACGAGCAGTACTTC
TRBV15,TRBJ1-5,TRBD1,CATSRAGRQGENQPQHF,TGTGCCACCAGCAGGGCCGGACGACAGGGTGAGAATCAGCCCCAGCATTTT
TRBV5-1,TRBJ2-7,TRBD1,CASSLSRGHSEQYF,TGCGCCAGCAGCTTGAGCAGGGGGCACTCCGAGCAGTACTTC